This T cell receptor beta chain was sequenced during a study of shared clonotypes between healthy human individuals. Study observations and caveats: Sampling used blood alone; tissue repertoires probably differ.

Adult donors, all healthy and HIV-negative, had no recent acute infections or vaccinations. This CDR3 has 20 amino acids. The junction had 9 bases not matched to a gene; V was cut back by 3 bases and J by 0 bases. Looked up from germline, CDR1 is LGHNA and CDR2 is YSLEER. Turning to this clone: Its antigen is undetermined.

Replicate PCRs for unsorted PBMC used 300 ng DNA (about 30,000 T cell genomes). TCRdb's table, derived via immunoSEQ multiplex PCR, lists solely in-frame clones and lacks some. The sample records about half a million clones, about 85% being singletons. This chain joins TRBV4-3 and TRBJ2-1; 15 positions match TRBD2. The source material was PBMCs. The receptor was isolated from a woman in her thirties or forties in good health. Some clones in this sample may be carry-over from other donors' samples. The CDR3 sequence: CASSHWGGLAGGLSYNEQFF. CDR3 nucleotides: TGCGCCAGCAGCCATTGGGGGGGACTAGCGGGAGGCCTCTCCTACAATGAGCAGTTCTTC.